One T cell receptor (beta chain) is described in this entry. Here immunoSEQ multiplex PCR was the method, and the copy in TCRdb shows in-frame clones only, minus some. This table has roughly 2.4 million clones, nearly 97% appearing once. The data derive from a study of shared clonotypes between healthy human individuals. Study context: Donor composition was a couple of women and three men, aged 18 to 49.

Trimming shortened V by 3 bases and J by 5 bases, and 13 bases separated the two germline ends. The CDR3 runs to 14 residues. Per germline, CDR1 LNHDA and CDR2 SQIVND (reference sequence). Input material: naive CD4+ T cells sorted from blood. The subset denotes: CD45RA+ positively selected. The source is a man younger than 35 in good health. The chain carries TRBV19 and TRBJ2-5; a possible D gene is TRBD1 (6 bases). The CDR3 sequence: CASSIGRGEETQYF. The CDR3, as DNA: TGTGCCAGTAGTATCGGCAGGGGTGAGGAGACCCAGTACTTC. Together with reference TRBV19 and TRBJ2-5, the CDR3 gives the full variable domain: DGGITQSPKYLFRKEGQNVTLSCEQNLNHDAMYWYRQDPGQGLRLIYYSQIVNDFQKGDIAEGYSVSREKKESFPLTVTSAQKNPTAFYLCASSIGRGEETQYFGPGTRLLVL.